Listed below are T cell receptor beta chains from one sample, sequenced in a study of shared clonotypes between healthy human individuals. Measured with immunoSEQ multiplex PCR; TCRdb has only the in-frame clones, and not every one. The sample contains roughly 640,000 clones, roughly 70% of which appear only once. What was sequenced was memory CD4+ T cells sorted from blood. These receptors all come from a woman between 25 and 40 years old in good health. CDR3s include the opening cysteine and the closing phenylalanine or tryptophan. A D gene is named only where the DNA matches it firmly. The size entry is marked missing in some rows and otherwise reads once, few, many or a size class.

TRBV5-1	15	NA	TRBJ1-1	NA	TGCGCCAGCAGCCCGCCGGGGGCTTGGGGCACTGAAGCTTTCTTT	CASSPPGAWGTEAFF
TRBV5-1	16	NA	TRBJ2-3	NA	TGCGCCAGCAGCTTGGCCCTTGTGGGGGCGGCAGATACGCAGTATTTT	CASSLALVGAADTQYF
TRBV6-4	14	NA	TRBJ1-1	TRBD1	TGTGCCAGCAGTGCGGACAGGGCGAGCACTGAAGCTTTCTTT	CASSADRASTEAFF
TRBV5-1	13	NA	TRBJ2-1	NA	TGCGCCAGCAGCGTCGGGGGACCCAATGAGCAGTTCTTC	CASSVGGPNEQFF
TRBV5-1	14	once	TRBJ2-2	NA	TGCGCCAGCAGCTTGGGCCCTGACACCGGGGAGCTGTTTTTT	CASSLGPDTGELFF
TRBV7-8	14	NA	TRBJ1-4	NA	TGTGCCAGCAGCCCGTCCAGGGGCGGAGAAAAACTGTTTTTT	CASSPSRGGEKLFF
TRBV28	14	NA	TRBJ2-7	TRBD1	TGTGCCAGCAGTTGGACAGGGGGCCCCTACGAGCAGTACTTC	CASSWTGGPYEQYF
TRBV2	14	NA	TRBJ1-4	NA	TGTGCCAGCAGTGACGACAGATTGAATGAAAAACTGTTTTTT	CASSDDRLNEKLFF
TRBV11-2	15	once	TRBJ2-7	TRBD1	TGTGCCAGCAGCACACCCGGGACAGGGATGTACGAGCAGTACTTC	CASSTPGTGMYEQYF
TRBV2	15	NA	TRBJ2-2	TRBD2	TGTGCCAGCAGTTGGGCGGGAGTGAACACCGGGGAGCTGTTTTTT	CASSWAGVNTGELFF
TRBV5-6	15	NA	TRBJ2-7	TRBD1	TGTGCCAGCAGCTTGGGGACAGGAGGTCCCTACGAGCAGTACTTC	CASSLGTGGPYEQYF
TRBV28	14	few	TRBJ1-2	NA	TGTGCCAGCAGACCCGCCCAGGGTGGTTCTGGCTACACCTTC	CASRPAQGGSGYTF